This TCR beta chain was captured in a study of blood T cell repertoires in COVID-19 (dated by TCRdb to about 2020). Background on the whole study: Samples from collaborators originated in the United States, Italy and Spain and spanned both the acute and convalescent phases of COVID-19. The prospective study material was composed of cDNA or gDNA derived from T cells, B-cell-depleted T cells, or PBMCs. Samples came from the ongoing ImmuneRACE study (first 160 participants) plus 1,254 subjects from 6 global collaborators. Deeply sampled blood TCRbeta repertoires from subjects exposed to, actively infected with, or recovered from COVID-19 were included in the dataset. HLA class I and class II types, where available, came from metadata supplied by the sample provider rather than from assay-based typing. The sample metadata nearly always contained a de-identified subject ID, COVID-19 status, age in years and sex. The repertoires were released in a freely available public database intended as a resource for research on the immune response to SARS-CoV-2.

Study-wide findings and limitations: How much clinical and demographic metadata was included differed by source and by participant, and the metadata was provided uncurated.

The CDR3 runs 18 residues from the cysteine to the phenylalanine. Here the CDR3 DNA is all that survives: 54 bases in frame from base 1. Germline trimming amounts to 2 bases on V and 4 bases on J, with 7 as the count of junction bases outside the gene matches. The germline V gene encodes CDR1 KGHDR and CDR2 SFDVKD. TCRbeta CDR3 regions were amplified from genomic DNA by means of the immunoSEQ Assay, a bias-controlled multiplex PCR. The paper's data handling went like this. The number of nucleated cells in each sample was estimated by amplification of reference gene primers within the assay. To quantify the absolute abundance of each unique TCRbeta CDR3 rearrangement, sequence reads were collapsed and filtered. For each sample, productive Simpson clonality was calculated as the square root of Simpson's diversity index across productive rearrangements. TCRdb stores this immuneACCESS table with in-frame sequences only. Part of the clones is absent; in the studies checked, under half of the shortfall reflects unresolved V genes, and no reason is known for the rest. Clone size and the V and J calls come from that table; the DNA yielded D and trimming. The sample contains roughly 300,000 clones, 87% of them found a single time. Approximately 5.3% of the sample lies in the top ten.

In the prospective study, participants were about 18 to 95 years old, resided in 25 or so geographic areas of the United States, and were enrolled through a virtual design. To assign participants to cohorts, the prospective study relied on clinical history that participants themselves reported in a screening survey and a study questionnaire. For ImmuneRACE Cohort 3, a participant was defined as recovered based on two consecutive negative NP/OP PCR tests, clearance by a healthcare professional, or resolution of symptoms. Mobile phlebotomists in the prospective study collected whole blood, serum and a nasopharyngeal or oropharyngeal swab from every participant. Participants in the prospective study had the option to provide additional blood draws and questionnaires over a 2-month period. Before DNA extraction, prospective study blood samples were shipped either frozen or at room temperature. Comments on this clone: Its antigen is unknown. The input lacks base qualities; no much larger clone sits a single base away.

The chain links TRBV24-1 with TRBJ2-1; TRBD2 matches 13 bases in the middle. Specimen: PBMCs or T cells enriched from blood (not recorded which). This clonotype was obtained from a young woman who had recovered from COVID-19. The CDR3 is CATSDSLAGGPGYNEQFF. The DNA is TGTGCCACCAGTGATTCACTAGCGGGGGGGCCCGGGTACAATGAGCAGTTCTTC.